This TCR beta chain was observed in a study of blood T cell repertoires in COVID-19. Those who participated ranged in age from 18 to 89 years and resided in approximately 23 US areas. Assignments of participants to cohorts depended upon their own reported clinical history. From germline, CDR1 is SNHLY and CDR2 FYNNEI. The CDR3 is 17 residues long. With 3 bases clipped from V and 7 bases from J, the junction kept 15 bases outside the gene matches. Repertoires were generated with immunoSEQ multiplex PCR, while TCRdb's copy carries only in-frame clones and drops some. The repertoire holds approximately 150,000 clones, with more than 85% as singletons.

The sequence was collected from a human donor with acute COVID-19. The donor label of this sample is uncertain. Sequencing used PBMCs or T cells enriched from blood (not recorded which). The V gene is TRBV2, the J gene TRBJ2-4, with 7 bases lining up with TRBD1. The CDR3 sequence: CASSDLDRWGSVNIQYF. The CDR3 nucleotides read TGTGCCAGCAGTGACCTGGACAGGTGGGGTTCTGTGAACATTCAGTACTTC.